One TCR beta chain is described in this entry. The source of the sample is a study of blood T cell repertoires in COVID-19. In the study overall: Material from acute and convalescent COVID-19 was sourced from the United States, Italy and Spain. Sample material is recorded as cDNA or gDNA derived from T cells, B-cell-depleted T cells, or PBMCs.

The CDR3 extends over 16 amino acids. CDR1 and CDR2 (germline): SGHTA, FQGNSA. J lost 9 bases, V lost 4 bases, and 14 bases had no gene match. Per the original methods: Amplification of reference gene primers was used by the study to estimate nucleated cell counts. TCRdb keeps only in-frame clones here, not all; method: immunoSEQ multiplex PCR. V, J and clone size are taken as reported in that table, and D and trimming were inferred from the DNA itself. The top ten hold about 4.6% of the sample, which has more than 250,000 clones, roughly 85% seen once. This clonotype originated in a man in his sixties who had recovered from COVID-19. The sample consisted of peripheral blood. The chain is built from TRBV7-2 and TRBJ2-1, with TRBD2 identical over 8 bases. CDR3 nucleotide sequence: TGTGCCAGCAGCTCCTTGCTGGCGGGAGGCTCCGGTGAGCAGTTCTTC. This translates into CASSSLLAGGSGEQFF.